This entry describes one T cell receptor beta chain. The authors' processing: The assay estimated nucleated cells by amplifying reference gene primers. Sequenced by immunoSEQ multiplex PCR; TCRdb stores in-frame clones only, minus some. Clone size and the V and J calls come from that table; the DNA yielded D and trimming. The repertoire consists of some 250,000 clones, with about four fifths occurring once and the leading ten covering roughly 5%. The data belong to a study of blood T cell repertoires in COVID-19. Whole-study context: The analysed material was cDNA or gDNA that came from T cells, B-cell-depleted T cells, or PBMCs.

The material sequenced was peripheral blood. The clonotype comes from a man older than 75 with acute or convalescent COVID-19.

As DNA, the CDR3 is TGCGCCAGCAGCCAAGGGCTAGCGGGGGGTTACGAGCAGTTCTTC. This gives the protein CASSQGLAGGYEQFF. The J gene is TRBJ2-1, the V gene TRBV4-1; 11 nucleotides agree with TRBD2. With V trimmed by 1 base and J by 10 bases, 6 bases remained unmatched. The CDR3 spans 15 residues. Looked up from germline, CDR1 is MGHRA and CDR2 is YSYEKL.